The present TCR beta chain was sequenced within a study of control samples from healthy donors and cancer patients. The CDR3 has 16 amino acids. Germline values: CDR1 SGHRS, CDR2 YFSETQ. Trimming cost V 4 bases and J 2 bases; bases outside gene matches: 9. This table comes from immunoSEQ multiplex PCR, and its TCRdb copy is limited to in-frame clones, with some not included. Here the sample spans fewer than 200,000 clones, roughly 95% being singletons. The TCR sequence derives from a woman in her sixties in good health. Specimen: blood. The chain joins TRBV5-1 to TRBJ2-3; 8 bases map to TRBD2. Here the CDR3 reads CASSTLAGLNTDTQYF. CDR3 DNA sequence: TGCGCCAGCAGCACGCTAGCGGGTCTGAACACAGATACGCAGTATTTT.